The rows below give T cell receptor beta chains drawn from one sample of a study of naive and memory T cell subsets. One entry per CDR3 protein results from TCRdb running MiXCR on the UMI-ligation and nested PCR reads. The sample records about 90,000 distinct CDR3 sequences, 11% being singletons. Specimen: naive CD4+ T cells from blood. The receptors shown here come from a human donor in good health. The CDR3 runs from the conserved cysteine through the conserved F or W. Fields, in order: D gene, CDR3 length, V gene, J gene, clone size, CDR3 protein, CDR3 DNA. A D gene is named only where the DNA matches it firmly. Not all rows give a size; the values are once, few, many and, for expanded clones, a class.

D gene: TRBD1
CDR3 length: 14
V gene: TRBV19
J gene: TRBJ2-7
clone size: many
CDR3 protein: CASNARQGAYEQYF
CDR3 DNA: TGTGCCAGTAACGCGAGACAGGGGGCCTACGAGCAGTACTTC

D gene: TRBD2
CDR3 length: 16
V gene: TRBV19
J gene: TRBJ2-2
clone size: few
CDR3 protein: CASSITPGTSAGELFF
CDR3 DNA: TGTGCCAGTAGTATAACCCCCGGGACTAGCGCCGGGGAGCTGTTTTTT

D gene: .
CDR3 length: 15
V gene: TRBV20-1
J gene: TRBJ2-6
clone size: many
CDR3 protein: CSARQGSSGANVLTF
CDR3 DNA: TGCAGTGCTAGACAGGGGAGCTCTGGGGCCAACGTCCTGACTTTC

D gene: .
CDR3 length: 16
V gene: TRBV2
J gene: TRBJ2-2
clone size: many
CDR3 protein: CASSERQVAVTGELFF
CDR3 DNA: TGTGCCAGCAGTGAGCGACAGGTGGCCGTCACCGGGGAGCTGTTTTTT

D gene: .
CDR3 length: 14
V gene: TRBV7-6
J gene: TRBJ2-6
clone size: many
CDR3 protein: CASSLVPGANVLTF
CDR3 DNA: TGTGCCAGCAGCTTAGTGCCCGGGGCCAACGTCCTGACTTTC

D gene: TRBD1
CDR3 length: 14
V gene: TRBV12-3/TRBV12-4
J gene: TRBJ2-2
clone size: .
CDR3 protein: CATTNRGVTGELFF
CDR3 DNA: TGTGCCACCACAAACAGGGGGGTCACCGGGGAGCTGTTTTTT

D gene: TRBD1
CDR3 length: 16
V gene: TRBV7-2
J gene: TRBJ2-4
clone size: few
CDR3 protein: CASSQGQGTAKNIQYF
CDR3 DNA: TGTGCCAGCAGCCAAGGACAGGGGACAGCCAAAAACATTCAGTACTTC

D gene: .
CDR3 length: 15
V gene: TRBV5-1
J gene: TRBJ2-1
clone size: .
CDR3 protein: CASSSRSEGSNEQFF
CDR3 DNA: TGCGCCAGCAGCTCCCGAAGCGAGGGTTCCAATGAGCAGTTCTTC

D gene: .
CDR3 length: 14
V gene: TRBV20-1
J gene: TRBJ2-7
clone size: many
CDR3 protein: CSARGYRDTYEQYF
CDR3 DNA: TGCAGTGCTAGAGGGTACAGAGACACCTACGAGCAGTACTTC

D gene: .
CDR3 length: 13
V gene: TRBV6-5
J gene: TRBJ1-1
clone size: many
CDR3 protein: CASSYSRGTEAFF
CDR3 DNA: TGTGCCAGCAGTTACTCTAGGGGCACTGAAGCTTTCTTT

D gene: TRBD1
CDR3 length: 18
V gene: TRBV12-3/TRBV12-4
J gene: TRBJ1-5
clone size: few
CDR3 protein: CASSPRAGTGASNQPQHF
CDR3 DNA: TGTGCCAGCAGTCCCCGAGCCGGGACAGGGGCGTCTAATCAGCCCCAGCATTTT

D gene: .
CDR3 length: 16
V gene: TRBV18
J gene: TRBJ1-4
clone size: few
CDR3 protein: CASSPQPLQGNEKLFF
CDR3 DNA: TGTGCCAGCTCACCCCAACCTTTACAGGGCAATGAAAAACTGTTTTTT

D gene: TRBD1
CDR3 length: 14
V gene: TRBV20-1
J gene: TRBJ2-7
clone size: .
CDR3 protein: CSAAGTGWLDEQYF
CDR3 DNA: TGCAGTGCTGCCGGGACAGGGTGGTTGGACGAGCAGTACTTC

D gene: TRBD2
CDR3 length: 16
V gene: TRBV7-2
J gene: TRBJ2-5
clone size: .
CDR3 protein: CASSRTSGGPQETQYF
CDR3 DNA: TGTGCCAGCAGCCGAACTAGCGGGGGGCCTCAAGAGACCCAGTACTTC

D gene: .
CDR3 length: 15
V gene: TRBV3-1
J gene: TRBJ2-7
clone size: few
CDR3 protein: CASSQDTAGSYEQYF
CDR3 DNA: TGTGCCAGCAGCCAAGATACGGCAGGCTCCTACGAGCAGTACTTC

D gene: .
CDR3 length: 12
V gene: TRBV3-1
J gene: TRBJ1-1
clone size: .
CDR3 protein: CASSQDVGEAFF
CDR3 DNA: TGTGCCAGCAGCCAAGATGTGGGCGAAGCTTTCTTT

D gene: .
CDR3 length: 15
V gene: TRBV7-2
J gene: TRBJ2-3
clone size: many
CDR3 protein: CASSLAYGSTDTQYF
CDR3 DNA: TGTGCCAGCAGCTTAGCCTACGGGAGCACAGATACGCAGTATTTT

D gene: .
CDR3 length: 14
V gene: TRBV7-2
J gene: TRBJ2-7
clone size: many
CDR3 protein: CASSVLWEGGEQYF
CDR3 DNA: TGTGCCAGCAGCGTCCTATGGGAAGGCGGCGAGCAGTACTTC

D gene: .
CDR3 length: 15
V gene: TRBV7-2
J gene: TRBJ2-4
clone size: few
CDR3 protein: CASSPYEAGRNIQYF
CDR3 DNA: TGTGCCAGCAGCCCCTACGAGGCGGGAAGAAACATTCAGTACTTC

D gene: TRBD1
CDR3 length: 16
V gene: TRBV6-5
J gene: TRBJ2-2
clone size: .
CDR3 protein: CASSRMGQTNTGELFF
CDR3 DNA: TGTGCCAGCAGTCGGATGGGACAGACGAACACCGGGGAGCTGTTTTTT

D gene: TRBD1
CDR3 length: 14
V gene: TRBV7-3
J gene: TRBJ1-1
clone size: few
CDR3 protein: CASSLSGGNTEAFF
CDR3 DNA: TGTGCCAGCAGCTTATCAGGGGGCAACACTGAAGCTTTCTTT

D gene: .
CDR3 length: 14
V gene: TRBV11-1
J gene: TRBJ2-4
clone size: .
CDR3 protein: CASSSSIAKNIQYF
CDR3 DNA: TGTGCCAGCAGCTCCTCAATAGCCAAAAACATTCAGTACTTC

D gene: TRBD1
CDR3 length: 13
V gene: TRBV29-1
J gene: TRBJ1-5
clone size: once
CDR3 protein: CSVWTGPNQPQHF
CDR3 DNA: TGCAGCGTTTGGACAGGCCCCAATCAGCCCCAGCATTTT

D gene: .
CDR3 length: 14
V gene: TRBV7-2
J gene: TRBJ2-5
clone size: many
CDR3 protein: CASSLEGGYETQYF
CDR3 DNA: TGTGCCAGCAGCTTAGAAGGCGGCTACGAGACCCAGTACTTC

D gene: .
CDR3 length: 14
V gene: TRBV27
J gene: TRBJ2-7
clone size: many
CDR3 protein: CASSDSRASYEQYF
CDR3 DNA: TGTGCCAGCAGTGACTCACGCGCGTCCTACGAGCAGTACTTC

D gene: TRBD1
CDR3 length: 18
V gene: TRBV6-2/TRBV6-3
J gene: TRBJ1-5
clone size: .
CDR3 protein: CASSQTTGTGPSNQPQHF
CDR3 DNA: TGTGCCAGCAGCCAGACAACCGGGACAGGCCCTAGCAATCAGCCCCAGCATTTT

D gene: TRBD2
CDR3 length: 15
V gene: TRBV30
J gene: TRBJ2-7
clone size: few
CDR3 protein: CAWSVQTSGSREQYF
CDR3 DNA: TGTGCCTGGAGTGTTCAAACTAGCGGGAGTAGGGAGCAGTACTTC

D gene: TRBD2
CDR3 length: 15
V gene: TRBV28
J gene: TRBJ2-1
clone size: many
CDR3 protein: CASSFLAVTYNEQFF
CDR3 DNA: TGTGCCAGCAGTTTCCTAGCGGTCACCTACAATGAGCAGTTCTTC

D gene: TRBD1
CDR3 length: 16
V gene: TRBV7-2
J gene: TRBJ1-6
clone size: .
CDR3 protein: CASSRLGGTADSPLHF
CDR3 DNA: TGTGCCAGCAGCCGTTTAGGCGGGACAGCAGATTCACCCCTCCACTTT